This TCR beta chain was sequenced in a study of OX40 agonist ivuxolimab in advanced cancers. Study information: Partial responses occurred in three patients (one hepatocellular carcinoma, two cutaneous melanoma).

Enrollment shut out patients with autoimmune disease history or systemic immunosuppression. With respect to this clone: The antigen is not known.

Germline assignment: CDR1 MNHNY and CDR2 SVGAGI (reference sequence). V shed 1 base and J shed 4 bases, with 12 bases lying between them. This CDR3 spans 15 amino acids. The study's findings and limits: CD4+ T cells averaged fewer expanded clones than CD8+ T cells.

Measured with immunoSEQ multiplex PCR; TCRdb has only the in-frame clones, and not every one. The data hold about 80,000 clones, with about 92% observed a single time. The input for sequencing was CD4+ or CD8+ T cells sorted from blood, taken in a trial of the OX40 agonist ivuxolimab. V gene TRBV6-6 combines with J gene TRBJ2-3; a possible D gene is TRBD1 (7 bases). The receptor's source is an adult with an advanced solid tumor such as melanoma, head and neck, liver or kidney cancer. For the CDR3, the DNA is TGTGCCAGCAGTTACTTAGGGGGCGGGGCAGATACGCAGTATTTT. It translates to CASSYLGGGADTQYF.